A selection of T cell receptor beta chains follows, all from one sample in a study of long-term antiretroviral therapy in people with HIV. Sequencing used immunoSEQ multiplex PCR; TCRdb keeps in-frame clones, though not all of them. The data contain roughly 20,000 clones, approximately 89% of them singletons. This specimen consisted of unsorted PBMCs, obtained 0.5 years after starting antiretroviral therapy. The receptors were gathered from a man aged 35-49 years with HIV. Each CDR3 is given with its conserved first and last residue. The D gene is left open where the match is weak. Rows give clone size only sometimes, using once, few, many, or a class for an expanded clone.

TRBJ2-2	.	TRBD2	TRBV13	CASSLEGLAGRTGELFF	TGTGCCAGCAGCTTAGAGGGGCTAGCGGGAAGAACCGGGGAGCTGTTTTTT
TRBJ2-7	.	TRBD2	TRBV4-1	CASSQLLAGGYEQYF	TGCGCCAGCAGCCAATTATTAGCGGGGGGGTACGAGCAGTACTTC
TRBJ2-7	.	.	TRBV14	CASSQDVYEQYF	TGTGCCAGCAGCCAGGACGTCTACGAGCAGTACTTC
TRBJ2-7	few	TRBD1	TRBV5-1	CASSLASSGGQSEQYF	TGCGCCAGCAGCTTGGCCTCTTCAGGGGGCCAGTCCGAGCAGTACTTC
TRBJ2-3	few	TRBD2	TRBV27	CASSIPGGLVNTQYF	TGTGCCAGCAGTATCCCGGGAGGACTAGTCAATACGCAGTATTTT
TRBJ1-5	.	.	TRBV18	CASSPTQRTRVNQPQHF	TGTGCCAGCTCACCCACACAAAGGACCCGGGTAAATCAGCCCCAGCATTTT
TRBJ1-5	.	.	TRBV7-2	CASSRESGEPQHF	TGTGCCAGCAGCCGGGAGTCCGGGGAGCCCCAGCATTTT
TRBJ1-2	.	.	TRBV5-4	CASSLIQAGAGYTF	TGTGCCAGCAGCCTAATACAGGCCGGCGCGGGCTACACCTTC
TRBJ2-1	.	.	TRBV5-4	CASSFPSFSYNEQFF	TGTGCCAGCAGCTTTCCAAGTTTTTCCTACAATGAGCAGTTCTTC
TRBJ1-3	.	.	TRBV7-2	CASSLVGRGSGNTIYF	TGTGCCAGCAGCTTAGTAGGGCGTGGCTCTGGAAACACCATATATTTT
TRBJ2-7	.	.	TRBV5-6	CASSSQQVHEQYF	TGTGCCAGCAGCTCGCAACAGGTCCACGAGCAGTACTTC
TRBJ2-3	.	.	TRBV7-9	CASSFEVLITQYF	TGTGCCAGCAGCTTCGAAGTCCTGATAACGCAGTATTTT
TRBJ1-6	.	.	TRBV19	CASSMGMGNSPLHF	TGTGCCAGTAGTATGGGGATGGGAAATTCACCCCTCCACTTT
TRBJ1-1	.	.	TRBV18	CASSPPGGGTEAFF	TGTGCCAGCTCACCGCCCGGGGGGGGCACTGAAGCTTTCTTT
TRBJ2-2	.	TRBD1	TRBV6-6	CASSSPGQGSPGELFF	TGTGCCAGCAGTTCCCCGGGACAGGGGTCCCCCGGGGAGCTGTTTTTT
TRBJ2-3	.	.	TRBV30	CAWTDTIPWYTQYF	TGTGCCTGGACCGACACCATACCTTGGTATACGCAGTATTTT
TRBJ2-7	.	.	TRBV5-4	CASSLLEEQYF	TGTGCCAGCAGCTTGTTGGAGGAGCAGTACTTC
TRBJ2-7	.	.	TRBV13	CASSLYGGYEQYF	TGTGCCAGCAGCTTATATGGGGGCTACGAGCAGTACTTC
TRBJ1-1	.	.	TRBV6-5	CASSRSSGNTEAFF	TGTGCCAGCAGTCGCTCGAGTGGGAACACTGAAGCTTTCTTT
TRBJ2-2	.	.	TRBV19	CASRDVQENTGELFF	TGTGCCAGTAGAGATGTACAGGAGAACACCGGGGAGCTGTTTTTT
TRBJ2-3	.	.	TRBV25-1	CASRISKGQGTDTQYF	TGTGCCAGCAGGATTTCGAAGGGACAAGGCACAGATACGCAGTATTTT
TRBJ2-1	.	TRBD2	TRBV19	CASSPSGVYNEQFF	TGTGCCAGTAGCCCTAGCGGAGTCTACAATGAGCAGTTCTTC
TRBJ2-7	once	TRBD2	TRBV5-1	CASSLGLAGGTYEQYF	TGCGCCAGCAGCTTGGGGCTAGCGGGGGGGACCTACGAGCAGTACTTC
TRBJ2-3	.	.	TRBV25-1	CASSDRGDTDTQYF	TGTGCCAGCAGTGACAGGGGGGACACAGATACGCAGTATTTT
TRBJ2-7	.	TRBD2	TRBV11-3	CASSVGTSGYYEQYF	TGTGCCAGCAGCGTCGGGACTAGCGGGTACTACGAGCAGTACTTC
TRBJ1-1	.	TRBD1	TRBV9	CASSVAGTGYDTEAFF	TGTGCCAGCAGCGTAGCCGGGACAGGGTACGACACTGAAGCTTTCTTT
TRBJ2-2	.	TRBD2	TRBV10-2	CASMSGSGELFF	TGCGCCAGCATGAGCGGGAGCGGGGAGCTGTTTTTT
TRBJ1-2	.	.	TRBV28	CASSLSRVTYGYTF	TGTGCCAGCAGTTTGTCTCGGGTTACCTATGGCTACACCTTC
TRBJ2-2	few	.	TRBV12-5	CASGDPGPGELFF	TGTGCTAGTGGTGACCCGGGACCCGGGGAGCTGTTTTTT
TRBJ2-7	.	.	TRBV5-1	CASSLGGDYEQYF	TGCGCCAGCAGCTTGGGGGGAGACTACGAGCAGTACTTC
TRBJ2-3	.	TRBD1	TRBV15	CATSSPGQGTDTQYF	TGTGCCACCAGCAGTCCGGGACAGGGCACAGATACGCAGTATTTT
TRBJ1-5	few	.	TRBV18	CASSQDPRALNQPQHF	TGTGCCAGCTCACAAGACCCCCGGGCCTTGAATCAGCCCCAGCATTTT
TRBJ2-7	.	.	TRBV28	CASIGVGEQYF	TGTGCCAGCATTGGAGTGGGCGAGCAGTACTTC
TRBJ2-7	.	.	TRBV7-9	CASSLVEQYF	TGTGCCAGCAGCTTAGTCGAGCAGTACTTC
TRBJ2-3	.	TRBD1	TRBV7-9	CASSSWTGTNTQYF	TGTGCCAGCAGCTCGTGGACAGGGACGAATACGCAGTATTTT
TRBJ2-2	once	.	TRBV19	CASIGLTGELFF	TGTGCCAGTATAGGACTCACCGGGGAGCTGTTTTTT
TRBJ2-3	.	TRBD1	TRBV5-4	CASSTPGQGATDTQYF	TGTGCCAGCAGCACACCGGGACAGGGCGCCACAGATACGCAGTATTTT
TRBJ1-3	.	.	TRBV9	CASSPESFSGNTIYF	TGTGCCAGCAGCCCCGAGAGCTTCTCTGGAAACACCATATATTTT
TRBJ2-7	.	.	TRBV28	CASRPGAGSTYEQYF	TGTGCCAGCAGGCCCGGAGCAGGGAGCACCTACGAGCAGTACTTC
TRBJ2-5	.	TRBD1	TRBV15	CATSRDRVLGRGYQETQYF	TGTGCCACCAGCAGAGATCGGGTATTAGGCAGGGGGTACCAAGAGACCCAGTACTTC
TRBJ1-3	.	TRBD1	TRBV6-1	CASREDRAGNTIYF	TGTGCCAGCAGGGAGGACAGGGCTGGAAACACCATATATTTT
TRBJ2-7	.	TRBD1	TRBV6-5	CASSPGTGGSYEQYF	TGTGCCAGCAGTCCCGGGACAGGGGGCTCCTACGAGCAGTACTTC
TRBJ2-3	once	.	TRBV13	CASSLGRADTQYF	TGTGCCAGCAGCTTAGGGCGAGCAGATACGCAGTATTTT
TRBJ2-5	.	.	TRBV6-1	CASSELRGWETQYF	TGTGCCAGCAGTGAATTAAGGGGATGGGAGACCCAGTACTTC
TRBJ2-7	once	TRBD2	TRBV7-9	CASSASGAPQYEQYF	TGTGCCAGCAGCGCCAGCGGGGCACCTCAATACGAGCAGTACTTC
TRBJ2-7	.	TRBD1	TRBV28	CASSLSGQAYEQYF	TGTGCCAGCAGTTTATCCGGACAGGCCTACGAGCAGTACTTC
TRBJ1-2	.	.	TRBV6-1	CASSAGDGYTF	TGTGCCAGCAGTGCAGGGGATGGCTACACCTTC
TRBJ2-7	.	TRBD1	TRBV27	CASSLGQGSYEQYF	TGTGCCAGCAGCCTAGGACAGGGGTCCTACGAGCAGTACTTC
TRBJ2-7	.	.	TRBV6-6	CASTMGAGAYEQYF	TGTGCCAGCACAATGGGGGCAGGGGCCTACGAGCAGTACTTC
TRBJ2-7	.	TRBD2	TRBV7-9	CASSETSLPYEQYF	TGTGCCAGCAGCGAGACTAGCCTCCCCTACGAGCAGTACTTC